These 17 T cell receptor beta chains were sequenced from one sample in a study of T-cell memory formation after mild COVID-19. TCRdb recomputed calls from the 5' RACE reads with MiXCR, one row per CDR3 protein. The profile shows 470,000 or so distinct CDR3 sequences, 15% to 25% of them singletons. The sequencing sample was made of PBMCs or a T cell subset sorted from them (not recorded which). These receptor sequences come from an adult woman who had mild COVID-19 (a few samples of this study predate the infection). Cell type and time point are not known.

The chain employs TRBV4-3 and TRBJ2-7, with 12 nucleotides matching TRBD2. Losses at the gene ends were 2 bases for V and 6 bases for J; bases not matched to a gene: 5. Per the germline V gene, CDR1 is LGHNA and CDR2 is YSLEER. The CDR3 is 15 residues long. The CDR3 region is CASSQRLAGDFEQYF. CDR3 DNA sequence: TGCGCCAGCAGCCAACGACTAGCGGGAGACTTCGAGCAGTACTTC.

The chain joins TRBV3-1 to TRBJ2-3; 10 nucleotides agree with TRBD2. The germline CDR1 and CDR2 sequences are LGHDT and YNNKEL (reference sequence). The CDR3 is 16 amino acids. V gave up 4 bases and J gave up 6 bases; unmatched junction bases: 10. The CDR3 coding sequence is TGTGCCAGCAGCCCCCTAGCGGGGGTATCGTGGGATACGCAGTATTTT. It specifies CASSPLAGVSWDTQYF.

The CDR3 reads CSASTGGTEAFF. The CDR3 coding sequence is TGCAGTGCTAGCACAGGGGGCACTGAAGCTTTCTTT. This sequence joins TRBV20-1 and TRBJ1-1; 8 bases fit TRBD1. The J segment lost 4 bases and the V segment lost 3 bases, leaving 1 base of the junction unmatched. The CDR3 runs to 12 residues. Germline CDR1 is DFQATT and CDR2 is SNEGSKA (reference sequence).

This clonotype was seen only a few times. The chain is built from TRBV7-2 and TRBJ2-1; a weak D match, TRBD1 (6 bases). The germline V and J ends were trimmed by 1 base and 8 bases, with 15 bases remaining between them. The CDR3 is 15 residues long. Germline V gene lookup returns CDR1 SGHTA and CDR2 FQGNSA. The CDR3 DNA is TGTGCCAGCAGCTTAGTCAGGGGCCCCGGGGATGAGCAGTTCTTC. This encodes CASSLVRGPGDEQFF.

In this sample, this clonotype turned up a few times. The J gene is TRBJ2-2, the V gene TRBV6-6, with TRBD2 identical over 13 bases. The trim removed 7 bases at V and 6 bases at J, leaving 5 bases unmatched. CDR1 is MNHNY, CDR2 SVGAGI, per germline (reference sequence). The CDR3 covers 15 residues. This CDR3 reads CASTLLAGGAGELFF. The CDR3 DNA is TGTGCCAGCACCCTACTAGCGGGAGGGGCCGGGGAGCTGTTTTTT.

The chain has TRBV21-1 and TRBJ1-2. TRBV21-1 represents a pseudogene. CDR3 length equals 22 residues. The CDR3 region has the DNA TGTGCCAGCAGCAAACAAGAAATCGAGTTGAGGGTAGAAAGGGCCCCTAACTATGGCTACACCTTC. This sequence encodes CASSKQEIELRVERAPNYGYTF.

The CDR3 DNA reads TGCGCCAGCAGCCCGGCGGGCCAGAGACCAAACTACGAGCAGTACTTC. It is translated as CASSPAGQRPNYEQYF. The V call is TRBV5-1, the J call TRBJ2-7, with D tentatively TRBD2 (5 bases). This CDR3 spans 16 amino acids. The germline V and J ends were trimmed by 4 bases and 3 bases, with 20 bases remaining between them. Germline values: CDR1 SGHRS, CDR2 YFSETQ.

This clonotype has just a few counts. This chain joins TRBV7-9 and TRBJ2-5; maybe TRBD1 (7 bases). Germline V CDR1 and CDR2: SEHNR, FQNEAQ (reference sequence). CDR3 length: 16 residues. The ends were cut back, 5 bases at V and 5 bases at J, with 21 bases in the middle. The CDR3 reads CASSDTGGGGGETQYF. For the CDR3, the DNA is TGTGCCAGCAGCGACACCGGTGGAGGGGGCGGGGAGACCCAGTACTTC.

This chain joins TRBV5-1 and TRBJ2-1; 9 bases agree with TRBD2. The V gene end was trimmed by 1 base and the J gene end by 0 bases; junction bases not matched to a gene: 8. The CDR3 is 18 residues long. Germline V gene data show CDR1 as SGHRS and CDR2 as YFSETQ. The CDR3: CASSLLAGLGSSYNEQFF. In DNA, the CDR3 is TGCGCCAGCAGCTTGCTAGCGGGACTGGGGAGCTCCTACAATGAGCAGTTCTTC. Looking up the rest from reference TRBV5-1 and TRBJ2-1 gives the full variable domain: KAGVTQTPRYLIKTRGQQVTLSCSPISGHRSVSWYQQTPGQGLQFLFEYFSETQRNKGNFPGRFSGRQFSNSRSEMNVSTLELGDSALYLCASSLLAGLGSSYNEQFFGPGTRLTVL.

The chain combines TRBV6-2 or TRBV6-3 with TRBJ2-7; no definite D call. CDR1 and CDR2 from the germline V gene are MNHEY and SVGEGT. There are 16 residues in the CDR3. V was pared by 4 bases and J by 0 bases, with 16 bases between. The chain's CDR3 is CASSSHSARASYEQYF. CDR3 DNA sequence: TGTGCCAGCAGTTCACATTCGGCGAGAGCCTCCTACGAGCAGTACTTC.

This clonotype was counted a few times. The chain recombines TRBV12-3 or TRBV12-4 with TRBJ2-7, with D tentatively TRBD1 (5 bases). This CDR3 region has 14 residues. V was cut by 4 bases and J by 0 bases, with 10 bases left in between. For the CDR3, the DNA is TGTGCCAGCAGTTGGACAATTAGCTCCTACGAGCAGTACTTC. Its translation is CASSWTISSYEQYF.

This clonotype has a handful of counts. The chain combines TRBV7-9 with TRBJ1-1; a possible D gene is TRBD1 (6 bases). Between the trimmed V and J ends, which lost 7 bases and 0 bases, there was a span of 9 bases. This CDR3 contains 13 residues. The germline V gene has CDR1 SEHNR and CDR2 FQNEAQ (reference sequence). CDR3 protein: CASKGDLNTEAFF. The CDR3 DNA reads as TGTGCCAGCAAGGGGGACTTGAACACTGAAGCTTTCTTT. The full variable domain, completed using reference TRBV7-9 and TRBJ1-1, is DTGVSQNPRHKITKRGQNVTFRCDPISEHNRLYWYRQTLGQGPEFLTYFQNEAQLEKSRLLSDRFSAERPKGSFSTLEIQRTEQGDSAMYLCASKGDLNTEAFFGQGTRLTVV.

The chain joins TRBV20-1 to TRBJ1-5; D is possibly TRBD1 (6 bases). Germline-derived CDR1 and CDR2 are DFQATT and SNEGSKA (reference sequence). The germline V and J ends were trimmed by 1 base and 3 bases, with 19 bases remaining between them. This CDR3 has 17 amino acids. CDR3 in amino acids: CSARAHREVADNQPQHF. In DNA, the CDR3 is TGCAGTGCTAGAGCCCACAGGGAGGTGGCGGACAATCAGCCCCAGCATTTT.

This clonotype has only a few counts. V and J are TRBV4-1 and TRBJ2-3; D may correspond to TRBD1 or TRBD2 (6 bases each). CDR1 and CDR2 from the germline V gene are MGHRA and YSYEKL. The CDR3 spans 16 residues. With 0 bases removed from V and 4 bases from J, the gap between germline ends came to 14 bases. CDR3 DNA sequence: TGCGCCAGCAGCCAAGACAGGGGTTCGGGGGCAGATACGCAGTATTTT. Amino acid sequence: CASSQDRGSGADTQYF.

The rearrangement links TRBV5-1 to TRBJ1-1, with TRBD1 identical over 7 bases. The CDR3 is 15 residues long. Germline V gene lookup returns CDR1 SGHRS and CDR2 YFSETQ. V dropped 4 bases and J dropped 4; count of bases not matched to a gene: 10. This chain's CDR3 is CASSLQGQMGTEAFF. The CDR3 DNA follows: TGCGCCAGCAGCCTTCAGGGACAGATGGGCACTGAAGCTTTCTTT.

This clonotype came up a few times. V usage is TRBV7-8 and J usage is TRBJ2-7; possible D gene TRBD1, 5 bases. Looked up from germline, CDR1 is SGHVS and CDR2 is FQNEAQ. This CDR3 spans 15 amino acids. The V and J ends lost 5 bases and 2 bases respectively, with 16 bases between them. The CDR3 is CASSGAFVQTYEQYF. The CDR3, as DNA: TGTGCCAGCAGCGGGGCCTTCGTACAAACCTACGAGCAGTACTTC.

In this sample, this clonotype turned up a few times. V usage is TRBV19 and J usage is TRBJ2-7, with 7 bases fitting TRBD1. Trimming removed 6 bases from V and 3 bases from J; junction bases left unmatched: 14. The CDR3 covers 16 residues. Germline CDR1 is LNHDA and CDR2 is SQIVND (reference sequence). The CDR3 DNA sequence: TGTGCCAGTAGCCCCTTTCGACAGGGATCTTACTACGAGCAGTACTTC. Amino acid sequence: CASSPFRQGSYYEQYF.